The next 9 T cell receptor beta chains were all read from a single sample in a study of T cell changes during pregnancy in multiple sclerosis (dated by TCRdb to about 2019). Library generation was performed with the immunoSEQ multiplex PCR assay. The immuneACCESS repertoire file appears here via TCRdb, limited to in-frame rearrangements. These files lack a portion of the clones; in checked studies, under half of the deficit traces to unresolved V genes, and the cause of the others is not known. Here the sample has 30,000 to 40,000 clones; approximately 94% occur a single time. The ten biggest clones cover 0.39% of the sample. Here the sequenced sample was CD4+ T cells from peripheral blood mononuclear cells, taken in the second trimester of pregnancy. The origin of the receptors is a female donor with multiple sclerosis, enrolled in a pregnancy study.

The chain employs TRBV18 and TRBJ1-1; D perhaps matches TRBD1 (5 bases). The V end lost 4 bases, the J end lost 2 bases, and 11 bases lay between the germline ends. CDR1 KGHSH and CDR2 LQKENI come from the germline V gene. The CDR3 covers 14 residues. The CDR3 protein is CASSRTGGNTEAFF. CDR3 nucleotides: TGTGCCAGCTCACGGACGGGGGGTAACACTGAAGCTTTCTTT. Looking up the rest from reference TRBV18 and TRBJ1-1 gives the full variable domain: NAGVMQNPRHLVRRRGQEARLRCSPMKGHSHVYWYRQLPEEGLKFMVYLQKENIIDESGMPKERFSAEFPKEGPSILRIQQVVRGDSAAYFCASSRTGGNTEAFFGQGTRLTVV.

CDR3 DNA: TGTGCCAGCCGGGAGGCTCAAGAGACCCAGTACTTC. Its protein is CASREAQETQYF. The chain uses TRBV11-2 and TRBJ2-5; 7 nucleotides match TRBD2. The ends lost 8 bases at V and 2 bases at J; junction bases unmatched: 2. Germline V gene sequence: CDR1 SGHAT, CDR2 FQNNGV. The CDR3 spans 12 residues.

The chain has TRBV27 and TRBJ2-1; 11 nucleotides agree with TRBD1. The germline gives CDR1 MNHEY, CDR2 SMNVEV (reference sequence). This CDR3 contains 14 residues. V was pared by 8 bases and J by 6 bases, with 6 bases of the junction left unmatched. The CDR3 nucleotides read TGTGCCAGCGGACAGGGGGCGCCACCCAATGAGCAGTTCTTC. Encoded protein: CASGQGAPPNEQFF.

This rearrangement joins TRBV6-1 to TRBJ2-1; 8 nucleotides line up with TRBD1. The CDR3 sequence is 15 residues long. CDR1 is MNHNS and CDR2 is SASEGT in the germline V gene. V was pared by 2 bases and J by 3 bases, with 3 bases of the junction left unmatched. The CDR3 DNA sequence: TGTGCCAGCAGTGAAAGGACAGGGCGCTACAATGAGCAGTTCTTC. This gives the protein CASSERTGRYNEQFF.

The chain combines TRBV15 with TRBJ2-7, with TRBD1 matching 9 bases. V lost 1 base to trimming and J lost 3 bases; unmatched junction nucleotides: 10. Germline CDR1 reads LNHNV; CDR2 reads YYDKDF (reference sequence). This CDR3 spans 17 amino acids. The CDR3 region has the DNA TGTGCCACCAGCAGAGGGGCGTACAGGGGGCAGTTCTACGAGCAGTACTTC. It translates to CATSRGAYRGQFYEQYF.

V is TRBV6-6 and J is TRBJ1-1; no clear D. Germline values: CDR1 MNHNY, CDR2 SVGAGI (reference sequence). The CDR3 has 12 residues. Trimming pared 8 bases from V and 1 base from J, leaving 8 bases between. The CDR3 nucleotides read TGTGCCAGCCTGGGAGCGAACACTGAAGCTTTCTTT. Protein: CASLGANTEAFF.

This chain joins TRBV14 and TRBJ1-5, with D perhaps matching TRBD1 (5 bases). The V gene's germline CDR1 is SGHDN and CDR2 FVKESK. Trimming shortened V by 1 base and J by 4 bases, and 20 bases separated the two germline ends. The CDR3 runs 18 residues. Here the CDR3 reads CASSQARVVRAKNQPQHF. CDR3 DNA: TGTGCCAGCAGCCAAGCACGAGTCGTCAGGGCAAAGAATCAGCCCCAGCATTTT.

The chain employs TRBV4-2 and TRBJ1-4; TRBD1 aligns across 7 bases. The CDR3 extends over 18 amino acids. CDR1 is LGHNA, CDR2 YNFKEQ, per germline. V trimming: 3 bases; J trimming: 0 bases; junction bases outside the gene matches: 10. The CDR3 DNA follows: TGTGCCAGCAGCCATGGTGGGATAGGGGGCGCAACTAATGAAAAACTGTTTTTT. Protein product: CASSHGGIGGATNEKLFF.

This chain joins TRBV18 and TRBJ1-1; 8 nucleotides align to TRBD1. The CDR3 totals 15 residues. V lost 5 bases and J lost 3; bases outside the gene matches: 8. Germline CDR1 and CDR2: KGHSH and LQKENI. CDR3 DNA: TGTGCCAGCTCATTCAATGCACAGGGGGACACTGAAGCTTTCTTT. Its translation: CASSFNAQGDTEAFF.